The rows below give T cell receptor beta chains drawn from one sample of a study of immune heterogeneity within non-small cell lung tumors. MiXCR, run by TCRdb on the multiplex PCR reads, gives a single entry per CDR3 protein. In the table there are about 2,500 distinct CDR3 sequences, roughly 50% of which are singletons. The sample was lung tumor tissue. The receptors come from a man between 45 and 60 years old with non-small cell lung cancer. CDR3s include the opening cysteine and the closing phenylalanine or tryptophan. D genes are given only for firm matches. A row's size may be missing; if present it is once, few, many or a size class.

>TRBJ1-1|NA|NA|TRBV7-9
CASSSIGPLTEAFF
TGTGCCAGCAGCTCTATAGGTCCACTCACTGAAGCTTTCTTT
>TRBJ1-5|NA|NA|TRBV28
CASLTGGIQPQHF
TGTGCCAGCCTAACAGGTGGTATACAGCCCCAGCATTTT
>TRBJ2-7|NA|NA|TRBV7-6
CASSFPFSEQYF
TGTGCCAGCAGCTTCCCTTTCTCCGAGCAGTACTTC
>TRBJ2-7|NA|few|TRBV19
CASSRSRLGAWGDYEQYF
TGTGCCAGTTCTCGTTCCCGATTAGGGGCGTGGGGTGACTACGAGCAGTACTTC
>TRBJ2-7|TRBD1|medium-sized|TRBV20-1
CSARYAGGYEQYF
TGCAGTGCTAGATACGCAGGGGGCTACGAGCAGTACTTC
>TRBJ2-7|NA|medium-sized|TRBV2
CASRQGRYEQYF
TGTGCCAGCAGGCAGGGAAGATACGAGCAGTACTTC
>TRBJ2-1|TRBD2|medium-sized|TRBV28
CASSLWWAGGLSYNEQFF
TGTGCCAGCAGTTTATGGTGGGCGGGAGGGCTCTCCTACAATGAGCAGTTCTTC
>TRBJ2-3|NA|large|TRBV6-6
CASSYGTRPQTDTQYF
TGTGCCAGCAGTTACGGTACTAGGCCCCAAACAGATACGCAGTATTTT
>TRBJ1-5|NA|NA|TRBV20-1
CSASGNQPQHF
TGCAGTGCTAGCGGGAATCAGCCCCAGCATTTT
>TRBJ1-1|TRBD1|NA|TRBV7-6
CASSSTGTEAFF
TGTGCCAGCAGCTCGACAGGGACTGAAGCTTTCTTT
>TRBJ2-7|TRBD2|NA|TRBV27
CASSLSTSGTSEQYF
TGTGCCAGCAGTTTATCGACTAGCGGGACTAGCGAGCAGTACTTC
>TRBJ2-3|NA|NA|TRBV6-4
CASSYSGGDTQYF
TGTGCCAGCAGTTACTCTGGGGGAGATACGCAGTATTTT